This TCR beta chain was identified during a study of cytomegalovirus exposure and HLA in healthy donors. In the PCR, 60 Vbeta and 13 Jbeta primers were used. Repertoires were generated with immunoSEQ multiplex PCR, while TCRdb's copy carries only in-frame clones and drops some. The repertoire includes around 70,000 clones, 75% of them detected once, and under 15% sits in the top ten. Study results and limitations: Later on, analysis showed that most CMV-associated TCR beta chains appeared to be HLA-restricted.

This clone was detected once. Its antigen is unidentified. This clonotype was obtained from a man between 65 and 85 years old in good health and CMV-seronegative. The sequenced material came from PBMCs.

CDR3 in amino acids: CASSLRLAGGLTDTQYF. Written as DNA, the CDR3 is TGTGCCAGCAGCCTTAGACTAGCGGGAGGGTTAACAGATACGCAGTATTTT. The genes are TRBV7-2 and TRBJ2-3; the match to TRBD2 covers 14 bases. The CDR3 totals 17 residues. V shed 5 bases, J shed 3 bases, and the junction held 7 bases outside the gene matches. Germline loops: CDR1 SGHTA, CDR2 FQGNSA. Based on the CDR3 plus reference TRBV7-2 and TRBJ2-3, the full variable domain is GAGVSQSPSNKVTEKGKDVELRCDPISGHTALYWYRQSLGQGLEFLIYFQGNSAPDKSGLPSDRFSAERTGGSVSTLTIQRTQQEDSAVYLCASSLRLAGGLTDTQYFGPGTRLTVL.